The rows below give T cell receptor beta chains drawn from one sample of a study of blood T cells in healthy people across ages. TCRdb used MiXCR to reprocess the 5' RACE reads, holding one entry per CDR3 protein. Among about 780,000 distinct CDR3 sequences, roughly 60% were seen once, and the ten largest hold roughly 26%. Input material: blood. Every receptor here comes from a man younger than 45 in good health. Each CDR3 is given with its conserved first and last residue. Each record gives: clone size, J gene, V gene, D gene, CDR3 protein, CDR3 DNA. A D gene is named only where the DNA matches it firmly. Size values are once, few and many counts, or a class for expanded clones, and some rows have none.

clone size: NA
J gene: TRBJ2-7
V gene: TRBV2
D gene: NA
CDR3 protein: CASRISVRGWYEQYF
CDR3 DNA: TGTGCCAGCAGAATATCGGTGCGGGGTTGGTACGAGCAGTACTTC

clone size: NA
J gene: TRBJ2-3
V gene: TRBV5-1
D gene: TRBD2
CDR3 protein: CASSEIAGGADTQYF
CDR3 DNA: TGCGCCAGCAGCGAAATAGCGGGGGGCGCAGATACGCAGTATTTT

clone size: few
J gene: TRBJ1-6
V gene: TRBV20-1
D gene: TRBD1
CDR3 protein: CSARDPGQGFNSPLHF
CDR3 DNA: TGCAGTGCTAGAGACCCCGGACAGGGATTTAATTCACCCCTCCACTTT

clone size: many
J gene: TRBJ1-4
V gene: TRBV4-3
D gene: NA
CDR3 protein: CASTRDVSQEKLFF
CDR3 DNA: TGCGCCAGCACCAGGGACGTCTCTCAGGAAAAACTGTTTTTT

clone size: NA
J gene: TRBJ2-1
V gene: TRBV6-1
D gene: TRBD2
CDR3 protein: CASSVLAGANFYNEQFF
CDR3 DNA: TGTGCCAGCAGTGTGTTAGCGGGGGCTAACTTTTACAATGAGCAGTTCTTC

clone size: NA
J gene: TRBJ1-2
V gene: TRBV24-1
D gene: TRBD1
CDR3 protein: CATSDDRVGGYTF
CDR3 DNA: TGTGCCACCAGTGATGACAGGGTTGGCGGCTACACCTTC

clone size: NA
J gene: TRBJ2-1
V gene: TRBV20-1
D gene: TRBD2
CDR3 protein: CSARQPSGGAVYNEQFF
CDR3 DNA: TGCAGTGCTAGACAGCCTAGCGGGGGGGCCGTCTACAATGAGCAGTTCTTC

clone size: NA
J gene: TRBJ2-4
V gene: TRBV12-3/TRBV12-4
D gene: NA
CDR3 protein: CTSSNGLLGAKNIQYF
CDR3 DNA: TGTACCAGCAGCAACGGACTCCTGGGGGCCAAAAACATTCAGTACTTC

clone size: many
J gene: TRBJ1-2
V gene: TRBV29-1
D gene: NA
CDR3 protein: CSVDPGFGGYTF
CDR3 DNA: TGCAGCGTTGACCCAGGGTTTGGAGGCTACACCTTC

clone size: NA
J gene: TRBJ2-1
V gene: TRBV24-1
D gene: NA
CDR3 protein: CATSGQRPSSYNEQFF
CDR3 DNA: TGTGCCACCAGTGGGCAGCGGCCGAGCTCCTACAATGAGCAGTTCTTC

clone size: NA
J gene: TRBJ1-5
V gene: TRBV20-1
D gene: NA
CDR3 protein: CSAREGRSNQPQHF
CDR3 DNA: TGCAGTGCTAGAGAGGGCAGAAGCAATCAGCCCCAGCATTTT

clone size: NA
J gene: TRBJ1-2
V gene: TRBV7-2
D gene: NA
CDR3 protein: CASNSNVGRGYTF
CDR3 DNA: TGTGCCAGCAACTCAAACGTAGGTCGTGGCTACACCTTC

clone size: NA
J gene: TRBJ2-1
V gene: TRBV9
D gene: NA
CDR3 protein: CASSISTNYNEQFF
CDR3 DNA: TGTGCCAGCAGCATAAGTACGAACTACAATGAGCAGTTCTTC

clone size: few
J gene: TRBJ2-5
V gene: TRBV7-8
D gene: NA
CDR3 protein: CASSLWEGGSFLETQYF
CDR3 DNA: TGTGCCAGCAGCTTATGGGAGGGGGGGTCTTTCTTGGAGACCCAGTACTTC

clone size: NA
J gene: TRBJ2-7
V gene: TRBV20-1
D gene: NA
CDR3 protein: CSAARDISYEQYF
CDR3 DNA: TGCAGTGCTGCAAGGGACATCTCCTACGAGCAGTACTTC